A selection of T cell receptor beta chains follows, all from one sample in a study of cytomegalovirus exposure and HLA in healthy donors. The assay was immunoSEQ multiplex PCR, and TCRdb's table has in-frame clones only and misses some. The data contain about 70,000 clones, just under 70% of them seen just once; the ten biggest clones take up 9.5% to 13%. Sequencing was performed on PBMCs. These receptors were collected from a woman aged 25 to 39 in good health and CMV-seronegative. The CDR3 runs from the conserved cysteine through the conserved F or W. D genes are given only for firm matches. The size field is filled for only some rows; it gives once, few, many or a size class.

D | J | size | V | DNA | CDR3
NA | TRBJ1-4 | NA | TRBV30 | TGTGCCTGGAGTAGCCGGGCAACTAATGAAAAACTGTTTTTT | CAWSSRATNEKLFF
TRBD1 | TRBJ2-2 | many | TRBV5-8 | TGTGCCAGCAGCAGAGGGACAGGGCTCACCGGGGAGCTGTTTTTT | CASSRGTGLTGELFF
NA | TRBJ2-1 | NA | TRBV5-6 | TGTGCCAGCAGCTTAACAGCCGTGAGTGAGCAGTTCTTC | CASSLTAVSEQFF
NA | TRBJ2-3 | NA | TRBV4-2 | TGTGCCTGCAGCCAAGCGTTCCAGAGCACAGATACGCAGTATTTT | CACSQAFQSTDTQYF
NA | TRBJ2-6 | NA | TRBV19 | TGTGCCAGTAGTCCAGAGACAGTTGGGGCCAACGTCCTGACTTTC | CASSPETVGANVLTF
TRBD2 | TRBJ2-3 | NA | TRBV7-9 | TGTGCCAGCAGCTTAATACGCGGGGGGTACACAGATACGCAGTATTTT | CASSLIRGGYTDTQYF
NA | TRBJ2-3 | NA | TRBV9 | TGTGCCAGCAGCGTAGGAACAGGGACAGATACGCAGTATTTT | CASSVGTGTDTQYF
NA | TRBJ2-3 | NA | TRBV6-1 | TGTGCCAGCAGTGCCCTAACACAGGGACCTAGCACAGATACGCAGTATTTT | CASSALTQGPSTDTQYF
NA | TRBJ1-1 | NA | TRBV7-9 | TGTGCCAGCAGCCCCAAGGCGGTGGGGGGGGGACAAGGGGCTTTCTTT | CASSPKAVGGGQGAFF
TRBD1 | TRBJ1-1 | NA | TRBV7-3 | TGTGCCCTTTTTGGGACAGCGGTCACTGAAGCTTTCTTT | CALFGTAVTEAFF
NA | TRBJ1-5 | NA | TRBV2 | TGTGCCAGCAGTCCGGGGAGGAATCAGCCCCAGCATTTT | CASSPGRNQPQHF
NA | TRBJ2-5 | NA | TRBV5-6 | TGTGCCAGCAGCATCAAGATGGGCGAAGAGACCCAGTACTTC | CASSIKMGEETQYF
TRBD2 | TRBJ2-6 | NA | TRBV7-3 | TGTGCCAGCAGCGAACTAGCGGGGGGCACTGGGGCCAACGTCCTGACTTTC | CASSELAGGTGANVLTF
NA | TRBJ2-3 | NA | TRBV7-8 | TGTGCCAGCAGCTCGGGGGAAACCTCAGATACGCAGTATTTT | CASSSGETSDTQYF
TRBD1 | TRBJ1-2 | NA | TRBV7-8 | TGTGCCAGCAGCCCGACAGGGGGTAACTATGGCTACACCTTC | CASSPTGGNYGYTF
NA | TRBJ2-7 | NA | TRBV7-9 | TGTTCCAGCAGCCCATCATTCTACGAGCAGTACTTC | CSSSPSFYEQYF
NA | TRBJ1-2 | NA | TRBV2 | TGTGCCAGCAGCCCGGAGGCAGCTCAATATGGCTACACCTTC | CASSPEAAQYGYTF
NA | TRBJ1-1 | NA | TRBV7-9 | TGTGCCAGCAGCTTTGGTAGCACCCGAAGCCGTCGGACTGAAGCTTTCTTT | CASSFGSTRSRRTEAFF
NA | TRBJ2-7 | once | TRBV11-2 | TGTGCCAGCAGCCGGACAAATTCCTACGAGCAGTACTTC | CASSRTNSYEQYF
NA | TRBJ2-2 | NA | TRBV5-1 | TGCGCCAGCAGCTTGGGACGGCGGGTTCAGAGGACCGGGGAGCTGTTTTTT | CASSLGRRVQRTGELFF
NA | TRBJ1-1 | NA | TRBV10-3 | TGTGCCATCAGTGAGGACGGCGGCCTTTTAGCTTTCTTT | CAISEDGGLLAFF
NA | TRBJ2-4 | NA | TRBV2 | TGTGCCAGCAGTGAACTAGGTCGTCTAGCCAAAAACATTCAGTACTTC | CASSELGRLAKNIQYF
NA | TRBJ2-2 | NA | TRBV4-2 | TGTGCCAGCAGCCGAAACCGGGATATGAACACCGGGGAGCTGTTTTTT | CASSRNRDMNTGELFF
TRBD2 | TRBJ2-7 | few | TRBV7-8 | TGTGCCAGCAGCTCCGCTGGGAGGGTAGGGGCGATCGGGTACTTC | CASSSAGRVGAIGYF
NA | TRBJ1-4 | NA | TRBV5-1 | TGCGCCAGCAGCTTTTGGAGTGGGAATGAAAAACTGTTTTTT | CASSFWSGNEKLFF
TRBD2 | TRBJ2-7 | NA | TRBV2 | TGTGCCAGCGTGATAGCGGGGGTCTACGAGCAGTACTTC | CASVIAGVYEQYF